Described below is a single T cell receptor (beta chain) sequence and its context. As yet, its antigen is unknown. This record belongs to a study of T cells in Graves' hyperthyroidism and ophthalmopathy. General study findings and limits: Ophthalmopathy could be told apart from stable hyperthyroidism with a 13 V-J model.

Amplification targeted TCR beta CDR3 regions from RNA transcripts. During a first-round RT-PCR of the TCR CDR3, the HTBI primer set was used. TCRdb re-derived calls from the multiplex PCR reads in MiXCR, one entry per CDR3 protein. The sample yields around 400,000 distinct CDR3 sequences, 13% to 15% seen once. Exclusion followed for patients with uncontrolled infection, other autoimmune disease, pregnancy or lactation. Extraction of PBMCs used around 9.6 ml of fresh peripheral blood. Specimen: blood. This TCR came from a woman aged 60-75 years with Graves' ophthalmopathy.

The CDR3 DNA is TGTGCCTGGCCCCGGACAGGCTATGGCTACACCTTC. As protein: CAWPRTGYGYTF. The gene calls are TRBV30 and TRBJ1-2, with 7 bases aligning to TRBD1. Germline CDR1 reads GTSNPN; CDR2 reads SVGIG (reference sequence). V shed 5 bases and J 4 bases; nucleotides not matched to a gene: 4. CDR3 length: 12 amino acids.